This T cell receptor beta chain was captured by sequencing in a study of control samples from healthy donors and cancer patients. This CDR3 region has 13 residues. CDR1 SQVTM and CDR2 ANQGSEA come from the germline V gene. The V end lost 5 bases, the J end lost 1 base, and 11 bases lay between the germline ends. Generated by immunoSEQ multiplex PCR, the TCRdb table keeps only in-frame clones and is missing some. The sample consists of 150,000 to 200,000 clones, 90% to 95% of them appearing once. The chain recombines TRBV29-1 with TRBJ1-1; no definite D call. The sample was blood. The receptor was isolated from a woman between 35 and 50 years old in good health. CDR3: CSVLDVANTEAFF. The DNA of the CDR3 is TGCAGCGTTTTGGATGTAGCGAACACTGAAGCTTTCTTT.